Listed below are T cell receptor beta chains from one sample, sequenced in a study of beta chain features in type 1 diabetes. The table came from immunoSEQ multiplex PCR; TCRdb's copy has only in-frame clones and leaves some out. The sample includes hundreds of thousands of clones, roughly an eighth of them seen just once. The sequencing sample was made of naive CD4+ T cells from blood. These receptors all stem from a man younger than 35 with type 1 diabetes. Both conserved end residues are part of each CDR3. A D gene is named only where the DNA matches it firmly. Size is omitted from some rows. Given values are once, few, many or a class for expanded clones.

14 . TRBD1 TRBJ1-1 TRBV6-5 TGTGCCACCAGGGACAGGGCCATGAACACTGAAGCTTTCTTT CATRDRAMNTEAFF
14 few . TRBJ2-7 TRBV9 TGTGCCAGCAGCGTAGGCTCCTCGGGATACGAGCAGTACTTC CASSVGSSGYEQYF
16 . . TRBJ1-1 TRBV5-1 TGCGCCAGCAGCCGTACATCTAGACGGTTGAACACTGAAGCTTTCTTT CASSRTSRRLNTEAFF
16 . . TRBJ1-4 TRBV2 TGTGCCAGCAGTTCACCTGGGAAGGGGCCTAATGAAAAACTGTTTTTT CASSSPGKGPNEKLFF
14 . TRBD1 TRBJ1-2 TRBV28 TGTGCCAGCAGTTCCGCGACAGGGAACTATGGCTACACCTTC CASSSATGNYGYTF
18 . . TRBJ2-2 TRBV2 TGTGCCAGCAGTGCAAACAGGGACCTCCCGACGGGCACCGGGGAGCTGTTTTTT CASSANRDLPTGTGELFF
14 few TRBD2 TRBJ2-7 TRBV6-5 TGTGCCAGCAGGCCACGCGGACTAGCGGGAGTACAGTACTTC CASRPRGLAGVQYF
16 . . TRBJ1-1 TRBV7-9 TGTGCCAGCAGCTTAGAGGGTGGACTGGCGAACACTGAAGCTTTCTTT CASSLEGGLANTEAFF
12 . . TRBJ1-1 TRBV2 TGTGCCACCCCTCCGGGGGGCACTGAAGCTTTCTTT CATPPGGTEAFF
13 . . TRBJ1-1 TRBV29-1 TGCAGCATTGATCGGGGCTTTAACACTGAAGCTTTCTTT CSIDRGFNTEAFF
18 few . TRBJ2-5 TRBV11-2 TGTGCCAGCAGCTTCTCGGGAACGGGACTCCGGAGGGGAGAGACCCAGTACTTC CASSFSGTGLRRGETQYF
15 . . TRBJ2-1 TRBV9 TGTGCCAGCAGCGTTGGTGGGAGTCAGGGCAATGAGCAGTTCTTC CASSVGGSQGNEQFF
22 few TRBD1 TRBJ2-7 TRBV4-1 TGCGCCAGCAGCCTCAAGATTTCTCTTCCATTCCCGGGACAGGGAGTATCCTACGAGCAGTACTTC CASSLKISLPFPGQGVSYEQYF
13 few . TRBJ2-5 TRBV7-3 TGTGCCAGCAGCTCGGGGGTAACGGGGACCCAGTACTTC CASSSGVTGTQYF
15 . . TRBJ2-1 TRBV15 TGTGCCACCAGCAGAAGCCCAGGAATGGGCAATGAGCAGTTCTTC CATSRSPGMGNEQFF
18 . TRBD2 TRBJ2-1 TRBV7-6 TGTGCCAGCAGCTTAGAGTCCCTAGCGGGGGCTACCTACAATGAGCAGTTCTTC CASSLESLAGATYNEQFF
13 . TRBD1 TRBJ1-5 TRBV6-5 TGTGCCAGCAGTGACAGGGATCGACAGCCCCAGCATTTT CASSDRDRQPQHF
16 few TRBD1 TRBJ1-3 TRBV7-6 TGTGCCAGCAGCAAGACAGGGGGAACCTCTGGAAACACCATATATTTT CASSKTGGTSGNTIYF
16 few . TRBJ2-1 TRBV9 TGTGCCAGCAGCGTAGGGCGGGCGAGACAACACAATGAGCAGTTCTTC CASSVGRARQHNEQFF
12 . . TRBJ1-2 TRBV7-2 TGTGCCAGCAGCTCCTCCCGGCAAGGCTACACCTTC CASSSSRQGYTF
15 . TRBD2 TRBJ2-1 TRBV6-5 TGTGCCAGCAGTTACTCAAGCGGGAGAGTAAATGAGCAGTTCTTC CASSYSSGRVNEQFF
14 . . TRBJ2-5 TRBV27 TGTGCCAGCAGTTTTGGGCAGGTGGGGAGAACCCAGTACTTC CASSFGQVGRTQYF
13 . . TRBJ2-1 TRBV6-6 TGTGCCAGCAGTTACTCCCTCTTCAATGAGCAGTTCTTC CASSYSLFNEQFF
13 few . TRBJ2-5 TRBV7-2 TGTGCCAGCAGCTTATCCCGCCAAGAGACCCAGTACTTC CASSLSRQETQYF
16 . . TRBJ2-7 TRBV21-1 TGTGCCAGCAGCAAATTAGGGCCGCACCCCAGCTACGAGCAGTACTTC CASSKLGPHPSYEQYF
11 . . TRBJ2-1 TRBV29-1 TGCAGCGCCGACGGGAGTGGGGAGCAGTTCTTC CSADGSGEQFF
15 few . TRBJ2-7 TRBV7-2 TGTGCCAGCAGCGCCGGGGGCACTGGCGAGGACGAGCAGTACTTC CASSAGGTGEDEQYF
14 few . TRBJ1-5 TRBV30 TGTGCCTGGAGTGTACAGGGAGGTAGTCAGCCCCAGCATTTT CAWSVQGGSQPQHF
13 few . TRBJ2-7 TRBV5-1 TGCGCCAGCAGCTTCGGGGGTTTAGGTGAGCAGTACTTC CASSFGGLGEQYF
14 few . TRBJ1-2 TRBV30 TGTGCCTGGAGTACTCGGACAGCGAACTATGGCTACACCTTC CAWSTRTANYGYTF
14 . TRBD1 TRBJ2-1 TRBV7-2 TGTGCCAGCAGCTTCCGGGACAGGGCTGTTGAGCAGTTCTTC CASSFRDRAVEQFF
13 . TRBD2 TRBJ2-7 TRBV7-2 TGTGCCAGCAGCTTAGGTAGCGGGTTCGAGCAGTACTTC CASSLGSGFEQYF
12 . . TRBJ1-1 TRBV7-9 TGTGCCAGCAGCTTAAGGGGCGCTGAAGCTTTCTTT CASSLRGAEAFF
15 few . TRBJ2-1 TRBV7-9 TGTGCCAGCAGCCCCCTGGCCACGGCCCGGGGTGAGCAGTTCTTC CASSPLATARGEQFF
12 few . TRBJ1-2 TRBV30 TGTGCCTGGAGTGTAATGGGTGGTGGCTACACCTTC CAWSVMGGGYTF
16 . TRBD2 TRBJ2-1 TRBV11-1 TGTGCCAGCAGCTTAGCAGCGGGGAATATCTACAATGAGCAGTTCTTC CASSLAAGNIYNEQFF
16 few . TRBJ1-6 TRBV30 TGTGCCTGGAGTGTACTGCAGGGAACATATAATTCACCCCTCCACTTT CAWSVLQGTYNSPLHF
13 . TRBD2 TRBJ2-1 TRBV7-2 TGTGCCAGCAGCCCTGGACTAGTCAATGAGCAGTTCTTC CASSPGLVNEQFF
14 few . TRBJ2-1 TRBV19 TGTGCCAGTAGTATTGAGTGGACCTGGAATGAGCAGTTCTTC CASSIEWTWNEQFF
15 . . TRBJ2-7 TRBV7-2 TGTGCCAGCAGCTTAGTTTGGCAGAGCTCCTACGAGCAGTACTTC CASSLVWQSSYEQYF
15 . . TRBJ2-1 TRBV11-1 TGTGCCAGCAGCTTAGACCAATCCTCCTACAATGAGCAGTTCTTC CASSLDQSSYNEQFF
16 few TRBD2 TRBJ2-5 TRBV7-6 TGTGCCAGCAGCTTAGCGATCAAGCGGGGGGAAGAGACCCAGTACTTC CASSLAIKRGEETQYF
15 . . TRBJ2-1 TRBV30 TGTGCCTGGAGTGTATCGGGAGTCTCCTACAATGAGCAGTTCTTC CAWSVSGVSYNEQFF
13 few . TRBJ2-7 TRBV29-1 TGCAGCGTTGAATGGCGGGGTAGTGGAGAGCAGTACTTC CSVEWRGSGEQYF
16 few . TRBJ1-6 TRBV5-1 TGCGCCAGCAGCTTGGGGTCAGAGGGAAGGAATTCACCCCTCCACTTT CASSLGSEGRNSPLHF
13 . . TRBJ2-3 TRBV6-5 TGTGCCAGCAGCCCTACCATTGGGGATACGCAGTATTTT CASSPTIGDTQYF
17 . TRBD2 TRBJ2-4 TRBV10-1 TGCGCCAGCAGTGAGTCCGGGACTAGCGGGAGCGGTAACATTCAGTACTTC CASSESGTSGSGNIQYF
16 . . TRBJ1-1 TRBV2 TGTGCCAGCAGTGCCGAAATGGGCTCTATGAACACTGAAGCTTTCTTT CASSAEMGSMNTEAFF
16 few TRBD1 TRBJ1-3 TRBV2 TGTGCCAGCAGTGGCGAGACAGGGGGCTTTGGAAACACCATATATTTT CASSGETGGFGNTIYF
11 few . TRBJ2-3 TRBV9 TGTGCCAGCAGCGCGCGGGGTACGCAGTATTTT CASSARGTQYF
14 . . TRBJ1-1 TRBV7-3 TGTGCCAGCAGCTTAATCGGGGAAATGACTGAAGCTTTCTTT CASSLIGEMTEAFF
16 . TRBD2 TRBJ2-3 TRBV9 TGTGCCAGCAGCCCTCGGACTAGCGGGGGGGTTCATACGCAGTATTTT CASSPRTSGGVHTQYF
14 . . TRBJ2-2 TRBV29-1 TGCAGCGTAAGGGACAAATTGAACACCGGGGAGCTGTTTTTT CSVRDKLNTGELFF
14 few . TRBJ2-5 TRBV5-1 TGCGCCAGCAGCTTGGGTGGAGAACGAGAGACCCAGTACTTC CASSLGGERETQYF
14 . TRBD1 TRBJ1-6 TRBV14 TGTGCCAGCAGCAGGACAGGGGGGGACTCACCCCTCCACTTT CASSRTGGDSPLHF
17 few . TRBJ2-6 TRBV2 TGTGCCAGCAGTGAATTCGGGAGAGGCTCTGGGGCCAACGTCCTGACTTTC CASSEFGRGSGANVLTF
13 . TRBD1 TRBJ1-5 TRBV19 TGTGCCAGTTTTGGACAGGGGGCCCAGCCCCAGCATTTT CASFGQGAQPQHF
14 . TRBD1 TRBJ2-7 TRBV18 TGTGCCAGCTCACCCCCGACAGGGTCCTACGAGCAGTACTTC CASSPPTGSYEQYF
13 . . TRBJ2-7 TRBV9 TGTGCCAGCAGCGAAATGGGCTCCTACGAGCAGTACTTC CASSEMGSYEQYF
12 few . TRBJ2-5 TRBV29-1 TGCAGCGGAATTACAGGGATAGAGACCCAGTACTTC CSGITGIETQYF